This T cell receptor (beta chain) was profiled in a study of T-cell reconstitution after alpha-beta-depleted transplantation in children. General observations from the study: From surviving recipient T cells and thymic progenitors came the high day-60 TCRbeta diversity observed in some patients. Several hundred expanded graft clones reportedly were the source of alpha-beta T cells about two months after transplant.

A few counts support this clonotype. Its antigen remains unknown. Unique molecular identifiers were incorporated into the prepared TCRbeta library. In TCRdb, the PCR reads were re-called with MiXCR into one record per CDR3 protein. The sample holds 450,000 to 700,000 distinct CDR3 sequences; 25% to 30% are singletons and the top ten take about 35%. Trimming cost V 2 bases and J 7 bases; bases outside gene matches: 9. The CDR3 totals 15 residues. Germline-derived CDR1 and CDR2 are SGHAT and FQNNGV. The sample here was PBMCs, taken before TCRalphabeta/CD19-depleted stem cell transplant. The rearrangement links TRBV11-2 to TRBJ2-7; 9 bases align to TRBD2. The TCR sequence derives from a boy under two years old with Wiskott-Aldrich syndrome, due to receive a stem cell transplant. The CDR3 spells CASSLLPSGTREQYF. CDR3 nucleotides: TGTGCCAGCAGCTTACTCCCTAGCGGGACCCGGGAGCAGTACTTC. Full variable domain (outside the CDR3, taken from reference TRBV11-2 and TRBJ2-7): EAGVAQSPRYKIIEKRQSVAFWCNPISGHATLYWYQQILGQGPKLLIQFQNNGVVDDSQLPKDRFSAERLKGVDSTLKIQPAKLEDSAVYLCASSLLPSGTREQYFGPGTRLTVT.